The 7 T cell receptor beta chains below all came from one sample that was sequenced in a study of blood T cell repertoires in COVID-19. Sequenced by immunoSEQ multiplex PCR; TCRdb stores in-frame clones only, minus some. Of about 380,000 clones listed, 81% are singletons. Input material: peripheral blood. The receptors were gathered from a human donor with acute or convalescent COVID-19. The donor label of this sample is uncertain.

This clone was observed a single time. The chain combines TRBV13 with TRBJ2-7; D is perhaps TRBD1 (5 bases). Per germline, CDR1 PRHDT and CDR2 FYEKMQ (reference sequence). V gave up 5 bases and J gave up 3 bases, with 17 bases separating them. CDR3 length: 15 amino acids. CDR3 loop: CASSDRRDRLYEQYF. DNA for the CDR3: TGTGCCAGCAGCGACCGCCGAGACAGACTCTACGAGCAGTACTTC.

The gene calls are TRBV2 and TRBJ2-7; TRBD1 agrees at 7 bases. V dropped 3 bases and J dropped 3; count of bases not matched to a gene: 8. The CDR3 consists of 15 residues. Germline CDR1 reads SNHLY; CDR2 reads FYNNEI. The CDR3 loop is CASSEHRTGNYEQYF. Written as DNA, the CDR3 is TGTGCCAGCAGTGAGCATAGGACAGGAAACTACGAGCAGTACTTC.

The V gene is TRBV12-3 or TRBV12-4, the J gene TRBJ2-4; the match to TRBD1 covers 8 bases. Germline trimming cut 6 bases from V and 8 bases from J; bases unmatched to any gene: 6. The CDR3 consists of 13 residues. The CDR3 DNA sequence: TGTGCCAGCAGGGACAGGGCTGGGGACATTCAGTACTTC. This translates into CASRDRAGDIQYF.

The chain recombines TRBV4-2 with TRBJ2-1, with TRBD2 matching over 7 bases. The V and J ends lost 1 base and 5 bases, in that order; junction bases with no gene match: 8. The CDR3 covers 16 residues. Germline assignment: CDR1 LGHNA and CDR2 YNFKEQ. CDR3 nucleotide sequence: TGTGCCAGCAGCCAAGTGGCTAGCGGAACTGACAATGAGCAGTTCTTC. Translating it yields CASSQVASGTDNEQFF.

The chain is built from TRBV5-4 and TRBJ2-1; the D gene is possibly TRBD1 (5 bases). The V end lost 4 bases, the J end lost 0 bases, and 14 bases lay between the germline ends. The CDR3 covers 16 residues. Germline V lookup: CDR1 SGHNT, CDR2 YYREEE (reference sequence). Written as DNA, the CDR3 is TGTGCCAGCAGCAGGCAGGGTGGCCTCTCCTACAATGAGCAGTTCTTC. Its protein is CASSRQGGLSYNEQFF. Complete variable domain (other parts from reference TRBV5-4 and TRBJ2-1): ETGVTQSPTHLIKTRGQQVTLRCSSQSGHNTVSWYQQALGQGPQFIFQYYREEENGRGNFPPRFSGLQFPNYSSELNVNALELDDSALYLCASSRQGGLSYNEQFFGPGTRLTVL.

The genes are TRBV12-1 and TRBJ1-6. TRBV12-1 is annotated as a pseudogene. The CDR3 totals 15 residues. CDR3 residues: CASSLPRGGGSPLHF. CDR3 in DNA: TGTGCCAGCAGCTTACCAAGGGGTGGAGGGTCACCCCTCCACTTT.

The CDR3 spells CASRRQGPSYEQYF. DNA of the CDR3: TGTGCCAGCAGAAGACAGGGGCCGAGCTACGAGCAGTACTTC. The chain recombines TRBV21-1 with TRBJ2-7; the table's D call TRBD1 went unverified against the DNA. TRBV21-1 is described as a pseudogene. The CDR3 runs to 14 residues.